What follows describes a single T cell receptor beta chain. What it binds is unknown. One end of the junction fails to match germline, which may point to a read error. The CDR3 has 13 residues. About 0.5 to 1 ug RNA was reverse transcribed with random hexamers. Using its own MiXCR run on the immunoSEQ multiplex PCR reads, TCRdb lists one record per CDR3 protein. In the table there are about 300,000 distinct CDR3 sequences, 85% of which are singletons. This record belongs to a study of CD8 T cells in Susac syndrome. General study findings and limits: An acknowledgment was made by the study that its TCR sequencing and HLA analysis involved relatively few individuals.

This receptor was identified in a human donor with multiple sclerosis. The J gene is TRBJ2-7, the V gene TRBV12-3 or TRBV12-4; D is uncertain. The sequenced sample consisted of CD8+ T cells from PBMCs. The CDR3 bases are TGTGCCAGCAGCGGCAGGATTTCCTACGAGCAGCACTTC. Translating gives CASSGRISYEQHF.